This entry describes one TCR beta chain. Antigen unknown. This sample stems from a study of cytomegalovirus exposure and HLA in healthy donors. The PCR had 60 Vbeta and 13 Jbeta primers. The table came from immunoSEQ multiplex PCR; TCRdb's copy has only in-frame clones and leaves some out. This sample contains some 64,000 clones. General study results and limits: The authors assumed roughly uniform sequencing depth across donors for presence/absence analyses.

The ends lost 6 bases at V and 2 bases at J; junction bases unmatched: 15. CDR1 and CDR2 (germline): KGHSH, LQKENI. This CDR3 comprises 18 residues. This clonotype was obtained from a woman in her thirties in good health and CMV-seronegative. The sequencing input was PBMCs. The chain uses TRBV18 and TRBJ2-5; TRBD2 agrees at 10 bases. The CDR3 is CASSPLASGGETQETQYF. Here the CDR3 DNA reads TGTGCCAGCTCTCCCCTGGCTAGCGGGGGAGAAACTCAAGAGACCCAGTACTTC.